The entry below gives a single TCR beta chain sequence along with its context. This clone is a singleton in its sample. Its antigen remains undetermined. Base quality data are lacking; no much larger clone is found one base away. The intended sense of this specimen's time point label: cycle 1 day 1 (C1D1), immediately before nivolumab initiation. Every trial patient had relapsed after autologous stem cell transplantation, and cohorts A, B and C differed in prior brentuximab vedotin exposure. The trial cohort comprised some 60 patients with relapsed/refractory classical Hodgkin lymphoma whose best overall responses were complete response, partial response or progressive disease. In the multi-cohort phase II CheckMate 205 trial, trial patients received single-agent nivolumab. An independent review committee assessed best overall response using the 2007 International Working Group response criteria. Trial PBMCs were collected immediately before nivolumab initiation (C1D1) and during therapy at cycle 2 day 1 and cycle 4 day 1. Peripheral blood was collected in 8 mL Vacutainer Cell Preparation Tubes, from which PBMCs were isolated by centrifugation and then cryopreserved.

These data belong to a study of PD-1 blockade in classical Hodgkin lymphoma (dated by TCRdb to about 2020). Context from the whole study: Nivolumab dosing was 3 mg/kg intravenously every 2 weeks, continuing until either disease progression or unacceptable toxicity. A peripheral blood immune signature of response to PD-1 blockade in classical Hodgkin lymphoma was defined using TCR beta sequencing and CyTOF.

Findings and caveats that apply to the study as a whole: A significant rise by C4D1 was seen in CD4+ but not CD8+ TCR diversity (p=0.0027 vs p=0.16), with the rise being most apparent in complete responders (p=0.02). Baseline TCR diversity was reported to be lower in newly diagnosed patients than in healthy donors and to be lower still in relapsed/refractory patients. Trial patients with a complete response had baseline diversity similar to that of newly diagnosed patients, while partial responders and progressors had significantly lower diversity. Diversity was lower in patients who began nivolumab less than 1 year after ASCT, so these patients were left out of later analyses to avoid confounding by immune reconstitution. The study was restricted to a single clinical trial cohort, and the causes of repertoire differences, possibly disease activity or prior therapy, were left undefined.

Genomic DNA was isolated using the Qiagen DNeasy kit from unsorted PBMCs as well as from negatively selected CD4+ and CD8+ fractions. TCR beta CDR3 regions were amplified by immunoSEQ multiplex PCR using primers annealing to V and J segments. A synthetic immune receptor repertoire was used to minimize amplification bias, and any residual bias was removed computationally once sequencing was done. As for the authors' bioinformatics: Custom Python scripts were used to quantify repertoire diversity as the Shannon entropy index. Unsorted, CD4+ and CD8+ repertoires were examined separately, except in combined analyses, for which CD4+ and CD8+ sequences were merged in silico. Clonal expansion was defined as a frequency increase of at least 2-fold after treatment compared with C1D1, and clones undetected at baseline were assigned a pseudocount of 0.5. Clones with 0 or 1 copy at C1D1 were classified as singleton clones, and clones with 2 or more copies were classified as non-singleton clones. By matching protein sequences in sorted samples from the same patient, clones expanded in unsorted samples were annotated as CD4+, CD8+ or unknown. Diversity changes from C1D1 to C4D1 were tested in paired samples using Wilcoxon tests. Here the immuneACCESS table is served through TCRdb, limited to in-frame sequences with V and J called. Missing clones are a known gap in these copies; in checked studies unresolved V genes cover under half, and the rest lacks a known reason. V and J calls and clone size are copied from that table; D and trimming were computed from the DNA. The sample has about 22,000 clones on record, about 68% of them singletons. Of the sample, 20% to 25% falls within the top ten clones.

V has 4 bases trimmed and J has 1 base trimmed; junction bases matching no gene number 11. The CDR3 runs 18 residues from the cysteine to the phenylalanine. Only the CDR3 portion is preserved as DNA: 54 bases, with reading frame beginning at the first base. The germline V gene provides CDR1 SGHNT and CDR2 YENEEA. Sample: peripheral blood mononuclear cells (PBMCs), taken at baseline. The V gene is TRBV11-3 and the J gene is TRBJ2-2, and 8 bases in between align with TRBD2. This clonotype was sampled from a human donor with classical Hodgkin lymphoma. The CDR3 is CASSSFFFSGKNTGELFF. The nucleotide sequence reads TGTGCCAGCAGCTCTTTCTTTTTTAGCGGGAAGAACACCGGGGAGCTGTTTTTT. The CDR3 plus the reference TRBV11-3 and TRBJ2-2 genes for the other parts give the full variable domain: EAGVVQSPRYKIIEKKQPVAFWCNPISGHNTLYWYLQNLGQGPELLIRYENEEAVDDSQLPKDRFSAERLKGVDSTLKIQPAELGDSAVYLCASSSFFFSGKNTGELFFGEGSRLTVL.